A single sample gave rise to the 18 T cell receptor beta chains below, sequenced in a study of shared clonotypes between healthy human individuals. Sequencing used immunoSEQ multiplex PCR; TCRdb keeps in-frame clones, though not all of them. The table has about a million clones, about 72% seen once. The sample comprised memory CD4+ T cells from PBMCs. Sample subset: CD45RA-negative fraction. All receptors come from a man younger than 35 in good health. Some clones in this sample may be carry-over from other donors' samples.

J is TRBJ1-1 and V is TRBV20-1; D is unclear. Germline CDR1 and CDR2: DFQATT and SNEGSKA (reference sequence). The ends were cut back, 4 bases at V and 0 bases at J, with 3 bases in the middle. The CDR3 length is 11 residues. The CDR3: CSAMVNTEAFF. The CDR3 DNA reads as TGCAGTGCTATGGTGAACACTGAAGCTTTCTTT.

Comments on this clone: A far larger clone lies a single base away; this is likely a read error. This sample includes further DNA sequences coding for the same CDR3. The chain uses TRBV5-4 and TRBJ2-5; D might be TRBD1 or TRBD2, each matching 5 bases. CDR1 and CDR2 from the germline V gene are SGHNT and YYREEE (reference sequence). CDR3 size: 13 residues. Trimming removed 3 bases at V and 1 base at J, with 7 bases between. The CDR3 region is CASSSGTQETQYF. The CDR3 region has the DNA TGTGCCAGCAGCTCCGGGACCCAAGAGACCCAGTACTTC. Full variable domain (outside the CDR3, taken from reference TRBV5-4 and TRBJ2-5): ETGVTQSPTHLIKTRGQQVTLRCSSQSGHNTVSWYQQALGQGPQFIFQYYREEENGRGNFPPRFSGLQFPNYSSELNVNALELDDSALYLCASSSGTQETQYFGPGTRLLVL.

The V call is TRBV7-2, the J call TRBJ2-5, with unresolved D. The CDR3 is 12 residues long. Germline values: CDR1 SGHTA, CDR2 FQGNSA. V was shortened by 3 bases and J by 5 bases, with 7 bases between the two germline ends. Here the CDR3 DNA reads TGTGCCAGCAGCTTTAGGCACGAGACCCAGTACTTC. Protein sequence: CASSFRHETQYF.

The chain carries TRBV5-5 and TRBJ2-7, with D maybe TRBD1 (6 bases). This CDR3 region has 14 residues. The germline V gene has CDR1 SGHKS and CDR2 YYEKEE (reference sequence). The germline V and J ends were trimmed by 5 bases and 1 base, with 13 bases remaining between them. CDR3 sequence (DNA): TGTGCCAGCAGGGCGGTCAGGGGATCCTACGAGCAGTACTTC. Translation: CASRAVRGSYEQYF.

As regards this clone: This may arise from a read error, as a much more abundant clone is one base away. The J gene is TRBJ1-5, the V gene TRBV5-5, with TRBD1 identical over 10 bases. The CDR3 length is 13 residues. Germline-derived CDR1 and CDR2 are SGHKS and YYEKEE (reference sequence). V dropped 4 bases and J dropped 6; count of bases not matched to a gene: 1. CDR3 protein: CASSGTGVQPQHF. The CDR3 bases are TGTGCCAGCAGCGGGACAGGGGTTCAGCCCCAGCATTTT.

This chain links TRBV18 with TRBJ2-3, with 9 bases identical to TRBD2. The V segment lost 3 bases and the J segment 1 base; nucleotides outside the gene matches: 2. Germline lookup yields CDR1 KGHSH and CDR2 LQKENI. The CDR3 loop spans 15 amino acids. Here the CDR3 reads CASSPQRGGTDTQYF. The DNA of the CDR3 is TGTGCCAGCTCACCGCAGCGGGGGGGCACAGATACGCAGTATTTT.

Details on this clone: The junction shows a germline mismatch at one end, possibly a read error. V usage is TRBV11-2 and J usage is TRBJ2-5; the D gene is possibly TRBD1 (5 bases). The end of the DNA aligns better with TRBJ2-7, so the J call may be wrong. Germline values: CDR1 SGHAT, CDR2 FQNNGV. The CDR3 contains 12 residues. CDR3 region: CASSVDRDEQYF. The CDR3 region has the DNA TGTGCCAGCAGCGTAGACAGAGACGAGCAGTACTTC.

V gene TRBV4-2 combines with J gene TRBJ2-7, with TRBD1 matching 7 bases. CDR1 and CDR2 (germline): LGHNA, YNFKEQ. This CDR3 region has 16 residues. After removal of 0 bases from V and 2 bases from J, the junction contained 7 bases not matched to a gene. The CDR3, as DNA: TGTGCCAGCAGCCAAGATATGGGACAGCTAACCTACGAGCAGTACTTC. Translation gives CASSQDMGQLTYEQYF.

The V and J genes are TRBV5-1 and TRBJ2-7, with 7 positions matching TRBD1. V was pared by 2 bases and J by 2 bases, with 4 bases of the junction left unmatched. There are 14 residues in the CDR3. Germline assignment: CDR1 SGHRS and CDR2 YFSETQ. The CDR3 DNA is TGCGCCAGCAGCTTTGGCACAGGGGCCTACGAGCAGTACTTC. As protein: CASSFGTGAYEQYF.

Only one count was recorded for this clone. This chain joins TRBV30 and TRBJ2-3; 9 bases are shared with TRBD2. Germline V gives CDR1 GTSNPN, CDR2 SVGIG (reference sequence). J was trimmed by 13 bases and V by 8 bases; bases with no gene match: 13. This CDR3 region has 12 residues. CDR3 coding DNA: TGTGCCGTAATCGCAAGCGGGAGGTCGGAGTATTTT. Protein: CAVIASGRSEYF.

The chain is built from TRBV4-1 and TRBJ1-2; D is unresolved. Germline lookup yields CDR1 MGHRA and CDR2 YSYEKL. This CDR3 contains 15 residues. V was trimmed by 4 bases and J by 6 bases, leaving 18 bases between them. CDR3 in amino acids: CASSLTETTTNGYTF. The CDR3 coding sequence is TGCGCCAGCAGCCTCACGGAGACAACTACGAATGGCTACACCTTC.

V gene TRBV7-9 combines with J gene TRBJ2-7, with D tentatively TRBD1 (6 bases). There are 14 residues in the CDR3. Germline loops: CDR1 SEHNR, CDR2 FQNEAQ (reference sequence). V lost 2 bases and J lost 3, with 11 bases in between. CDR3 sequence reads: CASSLRQESYEQYF. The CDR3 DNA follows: TGTGCCAGCAGCTTACGACAGGAAAGCTACGAGCAGTACTTC.

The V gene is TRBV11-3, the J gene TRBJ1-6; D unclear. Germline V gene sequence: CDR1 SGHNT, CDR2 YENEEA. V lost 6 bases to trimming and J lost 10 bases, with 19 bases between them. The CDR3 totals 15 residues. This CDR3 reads CASRDWMGGKSPLHF. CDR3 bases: TGTGCCAGCAGGGATTGGATGGGCGGAAAGTCACCCCTCCACTTT.

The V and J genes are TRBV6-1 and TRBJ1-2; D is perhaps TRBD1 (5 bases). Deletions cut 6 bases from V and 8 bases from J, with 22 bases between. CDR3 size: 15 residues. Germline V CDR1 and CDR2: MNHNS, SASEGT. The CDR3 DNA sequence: TGTGCCAGCAGCCCCGACTTAGCCAGGGCGAACGGCTACACCTTC. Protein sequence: CASSPDLARANGYTF.

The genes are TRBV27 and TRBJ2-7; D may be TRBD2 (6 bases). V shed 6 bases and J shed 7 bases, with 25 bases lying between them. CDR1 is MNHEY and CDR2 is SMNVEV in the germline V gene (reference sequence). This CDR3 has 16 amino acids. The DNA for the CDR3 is TGTGCCAGCAGCCGGACCCTGGGGCTAGCGAAGGGGGAGCAGTACTTC. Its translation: CASSRTLGLAKGEQYF.

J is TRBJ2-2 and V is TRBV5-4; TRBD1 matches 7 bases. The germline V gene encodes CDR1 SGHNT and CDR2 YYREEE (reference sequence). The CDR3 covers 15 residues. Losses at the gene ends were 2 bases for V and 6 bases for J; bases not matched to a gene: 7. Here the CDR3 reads CASSFGQEISGELFF. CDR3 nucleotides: TGTGCCAGCAGCTTCGGACAGGAAATATCCGGGGAGCTGTTTTTT.

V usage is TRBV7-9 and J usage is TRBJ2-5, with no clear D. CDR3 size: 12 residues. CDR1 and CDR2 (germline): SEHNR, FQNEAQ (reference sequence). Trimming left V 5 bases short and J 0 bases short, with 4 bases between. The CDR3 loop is CASSRNQETQYF. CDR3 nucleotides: TGTGCCAGCAGCCGGAACCAAGAGACCCAGTACTTC.

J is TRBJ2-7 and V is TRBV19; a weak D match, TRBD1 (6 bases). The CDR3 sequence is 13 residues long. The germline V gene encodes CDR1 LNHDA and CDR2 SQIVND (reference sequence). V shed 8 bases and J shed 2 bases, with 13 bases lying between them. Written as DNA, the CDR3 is TGTGCCAGTTCAAACAGGGATCCCTACGAGCAGTACTTC. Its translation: CASSNRDPYEQYF.